This T cell receptor beta chain was found in a study of radiotherapy plus CTLA-4 blockade in lung cancer. The study's findings and limits: With interferon-beta, early dynamics of blood T cell clones were reported to best predict response.

This clone was counted a few times. The target antigen is unknown. With 4 bases removed from V and 9 bases from J, the gap between germline ends came to 13 bases. The CDR3 runs 13 residues. The germline gives CDR1 MDHEN, CDR2 SYDVKM. Participants had chemo-refractory metastatic non-small-cell lung cancer and were treated with focal radiation plus ipilimumab CTLA-4 blockade. Repertoires were generated with immunoSEQ multiplex PCR, while TCRdb's copy carries only in-frame clones and drops some. The sample consists of approximately 46,000 clones, about 85% of them appearing once. The sample consisted of peripheral blood, taken from a patient treated with radiotherapy plus ipilimumab. This receptor was obtained from a human donor with non-small cell lung cancer whose response to radiotherapy plus ipilimumab could not be evaluated. The genes are TRBV28 and TRBJ2-4, with no clear D. The CDR3 DNA follows: TGTGCCAGCAGTTCCCCGCAGTCGCTCATTCAGTACTTC. It encodes CASSSPQSLIQYF.